These 25 T cell receptor beta chains came from one sample sequenced in a study of T cell changes during pregnancy in multiple sclerosis. Assay: immunoSEQ multiplex PCR; the TCRdb copy retains only in-frame clones and omits some. The sample has 81,000 or so clones, about nine tenths seen once; the top ten hold roughly 4%. The starting material was PBMCs, obtained in the first trimester of pregnancy. The receptors originated from a female donor in good health, serving as a control in a pregnancy study. Some clones in this sample may be carry-over from other donors' samples.

The rearrangement uses TRBV5-1 and TRBJ2-7; D might be TRBD2 (6 bases). From germline, CDR1 is SGHRS and CDR2 YFSETQ. Trimming left V 6 bases short and J 5 bases short, with 12 bases between. The CDR3 is made up of 12 amino acids. This CDR3 reads CASTEEGDEQYF. The CDR3 nucleotides are TGCGCCAGCACCGAGGAGGGCGACGAGCAGTACTTC.

This sequence joins TRBV7-7 and TRBJ2-6; TRBD1 might be the D (6 bases). Per germline, CDR1 SSHAT and CDR2 FNYEAQ (reference sequence). The V gene lost 5 bases and the J gene lost 15 bases, with 17 bases spanning the gap. The CDR3 totals 13 residues. CDR3 in DNA: TGTGCCAGCAGCGCCCAGGGGCCAATTGGCCTGACTTTC. Encoded protein: CASSAQGPIGLTF. Full variable domain (outside the CDR3, taken from reference TRBV7-7 and TRBJ2-6): GAGVSQSPRYKVTKRGQDVTLRCDPISSHATLYWYQQALGQGPEFLTYFNYEAQPDKSGLPSDRFSAERPEGSISTLTIQRTEQRDSAMYRCASSAQGPIGLTFGAGSRLTVL.

V is TRBV25-1 and J is TRBJ2-1, with D tentatively TRBD2 (5 bases). The germline V gene encodes CDR1 MGHDK and CDR2 SYGVNS. CDR3 length: 13 amino acids. The ends were cut back, 4 bases at V and 6 bases at J, with 10 bases in the middle. This CDR3 is CASSAGLFNEQFF. DNA of the CDR3: TGTGCCAGCAGTGCTGGACTCTTCAATGAGCAGTTCTTC.

The V and J genes are TRBV19 and TRBJ2-2; maybe TRBD1 (6 bases). Germline V gene sequence: CDR1 LNHDA, CDR2 SQIVND (reference sequence). V was trimmed by 7 bases and J by 1 base, leaving 13 bases between them. This CDR3 spans 15 amino acids. CDR3 region: CASIRDIKNTGELFF. In nucleotides, the CDR3 is TGTGCCAGTATTAGGGACATAAAGAACACCGGGGAGCTGTTTTTT.

The V and J genes are TRBV19 and TRBJ1-2; D not certain. Trimming removed 6 bases at V and 6 bases at J, with 20 bases between. There are 15 residues in the CDR3. Germline CDR1 LNHDA, CDR2 SQIVND (reference sequence). The CDR3 spells CASRLTGNSADGYTF. The CDR3 DNA sequence: TGTGCCAGTAGACTAACCGGAAATTCGGCCGATGGCTACACCTTC.

This clone appeared once. The CDR3 DNA reads as TGTGCCACCAGCAGAAAATCTAGCGGGAGTTGGAATGAGCAGTTCTTC. Protein product: CATSRKSSGSWNEQFF. The chain uses TRBV15 and TRBJ2-1; 10 nucleotides match TRBD2. Trimming removed 2 bases from V and 7 bases from J; junction bases left unmatched: 8. Germline V gene lookup returns CDR1 LNHNV and CDR2 YYDKDF (reference sequence). The CDR3 length is 16 residues.

V is TRBV5-6 and J is TRBJ2-2; tentative D call: TRBD1 (6 bases). The V end lost 3 bases, the J end lost 6 bases, and 9 bases lay between the germline ends. Germline V gives CDR1 SGHDT, CDR2 YYEEEE. This CDR3 region has 13 residues. CDR3 in amino acids: CASSWQGPGELFF. The CDR3 bases are TGTGCCAGCAGCTGGCAGGGGCCCGGGGAGCTGTTTTTT.

J is TRBJ1-1 and V is TRBV5-4; D is undetermined. CDR3 size: 13 residues. V gave up 5 bases and J gave up 5 bases, with 13 bases separating them. The germline CDR1 and CDR2 sequences are SGHNT and YYREEE (reference sequence). As DNA, the CDR3 is TGTGCCAGCAGATATGAGACGAGGACTGAAGCTTTCTTT. The encoded protein is CASRYETRTEAFF.

The rearrangement joins TRBV6-7 to TRBJ1-4; 7 nucleotides align to TRBD1. TRBV6-7 is flagged as an ORF with uncertain function. This CDR3 spans 12 amino acids. The V and J ends lost 5 bases and 8 bases, in that order; junction bases with no gene match: 2. The chain's CDR3 is CASSQGGEKLFF. In nucleotides, the CDR3 is TGTGCCAGCAGTCAGGGGGGCGAAAAACTGTTTTTT.

The chain employs TRBV5-1 and TRBJ2-5; 9 bases fit TRBD1. V lost 2 bases to trimming and J lost 5 bases; unmatched junction nucleotides: 7. This CDR3 has 15 amino acids. CDR1 SGHRS and CDR2 YFSETQ come from the germline V gene. Here the CDR3 reads CASSLTGGLGETQYF. CDR3 DNA sequence: TGCGCCAGCAGCTTAACAGGGGGCTTAGGGGAGACCCAGTACTTC.

The chain couples TRBV7-2 to TRBJ2-3; 8 nucleotides line up with TRBD2. Germline trimming cut 2 bases from V and 4 bases from J; bases unmatched to any gene: 5. Germline lookup yields CDR1 SGHTA and CDR2 FQGNSA. The CDR3 is made up of 15 amino acids. The CDR3 region has the DNA TGTGCCAGCAGCTTAATGAGCGGGAGATCAGATACGCAGTATTTT. Translation gives CASSLMSGRSDTQYF.

This chain links TRBV4-1 with TRBJ1-5, with 9 bases aligning to TRBD1. J lost 4 bases, V lost 4 bases, and 14 bases had no gene match. Germline V CDR1 and CDR2: MGHRA, YSYEKL. CDR3 length equals 18 residues. The CDR3: CASSLVPGQGLANQPQHF. The CDR3 DNA sequence: TGCGCCAGCAGCCTAGTCCCGGGACAGGGATTAGCAAATCAGCCCCAGCATTTT.

This chain links TRBV28 with TRBJ1-5, with TRBD1 identical over 12 bases. Looked up from germline, CDR1 is MDHEN and CDR2 is SYDVKM. The CDR3 sequence is 16 residues long. Germline trimming cut 3 bases from V and 6 bases from J; bases unmatched to any gene: 6. In DNA form, the CDR3 reads TGTGCCAGCAGTTTGGGGACAGGGGGCTCGGGTCAGCCCCAGCATTTT. Protein: CASSLGTGGSGQPQHF.

The V gene is TRBV27, the J gene TRBJ2-2, with 11 bases matching TRBD2. The V gene's germline CDR1 is MNHEY and CDR2 SMNVEV (reference sequence). There are 15 residues in the CDR3. V lost 5 bases to trimming and J lost 6 bases; unmatched junction nucleotides: 5. In nucleotides, the CDR3 is TGTGCCAGCAGTGCTAGCGGGGGGAAGTCCGGGGAGCTGTTTTTT. Amino acids: CASSASGGKSGELFF.

The V call is TRBV10-3, the J call TRBJ1-6; D might be TRBD1 (6 bases). The V gene's germline CDR1 is ENHRY and CDR2 SYGVKD. The CDR3 is 14 residues long. Trimming cost V 2 bases and J 7 bases, with 9 bases left between them. The CDR3 nucleotides read TGTGCCATCAGTGAGGGACAGCGGAATTCACCCCTCCACTTT. This translates into CAISEGQRNSPLHF.

This sequence joins TRBV28 and TRBJ1-2; 10 bases are shared with TRBD1. CDR1 is MDHEN, CDR2 SYDVKM, per germline. CDR3 length: 12 amino acids. Losses at the gene ends were 10 bases for V and 9 bases for J; bases not matched to a gene: 8. This chain's CDR3 is CATRQGAESYTF. The CDR3 nucleotides are TGTGCCACCAGACAGGGGGCAGAGAGCTACACCTTC.

The rearrangement joins TRBV28 to TRBJ1-6, with 9 bases matching TRBD1. J gave up 7 bases and V 3 bases, and 4 bases lay outside the gene matches. The CDR3 is 15 amino acids. Germline CDR1 MDHEN, CDR2 SYDVKM. The CDR3 spells CASSLTGGRNSPLHF. CDR3 coding DNA: TGTGCCAGCAGTTTGACAGGGGGTAGGAATTCACCCCTCCACTTT.

The rearrangement links TRBV7-9 to TRBJ2-3; 14 nucleotides line up with TRBD2. The V segment lost 0 bases and the J segment 4 bases; nucleotides outside the gene matches: 6. Germline V CDR1 and CDR2: SEHNR, FQNEAQ (reference sequence). CDR3 size: 18 residues. The CDR3: CASSLAGTSGRSADTQYF. DNA for the CDR3: TGTGCCAGCAGCTTAGCCGGGACTAGCGGGAGATCGGCAGATACGCAGTATTTT.

This chain links TRBV19 with TRBJ2-3; 9 nucleotides agree with TRBD2. The V gene end was trimmed by 2 bases and the J gene end by 1 base; junction bases not matched to a gene: 4. The germline V gene has CDR1 LNHDA and CDR2 SQIVND (reference sequence). CDR3 length equals 16 residues. The CDR3 nucleotides are TGTGCCAGTAGTATAACGACTAGCGGAGGCACAGATACGCAGTATTTT. The encoded protein is CASSITTSGGTDTQYF. Combining the CDR3 with reference TRBV19 and TRBJ2-3 gives the whole variable domain DGGITQSPKYLFRKEGQNVTLSCEQNLNHDAMYWYRQDPGQGLRLIYYSQIVNDFQKGDIAEGYSVSREKKESFPLTVTSAQKNPTAFYLCASSITTSGGTDTQYFGPGTRLTVL.

The sample holds one count of this clone. The chain joins TRBV2 to TRBJ2-5; a weak D match, TRBD1 (6 bases). CDR1 SNHLY and CDR2 FYNNEI come from the germline V gene. The CDR3 consists of 15 residues. Trimming removed 6 bases at V and 6 bases at J, with 20 bases between. The CDR3 here is CASRERQAGRKTQYF. The CDR3 region has the DNA TGTGCCAGCAGGGAACGACAGGCGGGTCGGAAGACCCAGTACTTC. Supplemented by reference TRBV2 and TRBJ2-5, the full variable domain reads EPEVTQTPSHQVTQMGQEVILRCVPISNHLYFYWYRQILGQKVEFLVSFYNNEISEKSEIFDDQFSVERPDGSNFTLKIRSTKLEDSAMYFCASRERQAGRKTQYFGPGTRLLVL.

The J gene is TRBJ2-1, the V gene TRBV28; D perhaps matches TRBD2 (6 bases). The V and J ends lost 4 bases and 4 bases respectively, with 17 bases between them. Germline V lookup: CDR1 MDHEN, CDR2 SYDVKM. The CDR3 extends over 16 amino acids. The DNA of the CDR3 is TGTGCCAGCAGTTCCAACGTAGGCGCGGGGTACAATGAGCAGTTCTTC. Translated: CASSSNVGAGYNEQFF.

The rearrangement uses TRBV28 and TRBJ2-6, with a tentative D call TRBD2 (6 bases). V was clipped by 3 bases and J by 2 bases, with 14 bases between them. The CDR3 covers 17 residues. Looked up from germline, CDR1 is MDHEN and CDR2 is SYDVKM. The CDR3 bases are TGTGCCAGCAGTTTTTGGTCTGGGGGGACTGGGGCCAACGTCCTGACTTTC. It encodes CASSFWSGGTGANVLTF.

The chain carries TRBV5-4 and TRBJ2-3; the D gene is possibly TRBD2 (5 bases). Germline-derived CDR1 and CDR2 are SGHNT and YYREEE (reference sequence). The germline V and J ends were trimmed by 4 bases and 6 bases, with 9 bases remaining between them. The CDR3 has 12 amino acids. The CDR3 sequence is CASSPSSDTQYF. The CDR3 nucleotides are TGTGCCAGCAGCCCCTCTAGCGATACGCAGTATTTT.

This clone came up once. This chain joins TRBV5-8 and TRBJ2-2; 9 bases are shared with TRBD1. The V and J ends lost 7 bases and 5 bases, in that order; junction bases with no gene match: 6. This CDR3 spans 14 amino acids. CDR1 is SGHTS, CDR2 YDEGEE, per germline. The CDR3 DNA reads TGTGCCAGCTTGTATGGGACAGGGACCGGGGAGCTGTTTTTT. Encoded protein: CASLYGTGTGELFF.

The chain joins TRBV6-4 to TRBJ2-3; TRBD2 matches 13 bases. CDR3 length: 18 residues. V was clipped by 3 bases and J by 6 bases; unmatched bases: 12. The V gene's germline CDR1 is MRHNA and CDR2 SNTAGT. CDR3 DNA: TGTGCCAGCAGTGAATTCCCCGGGACTAGCGGGATCCTGGATACGCAGTATTTT. It yields the protein CASSEFPGTSGILDTQYF.